Shown below are 27 T cell receptor beta chains from a single sample sequenced in a study of T cell changes during pregnancy in multiple sclerosis. The data were produced by immunoSEQ multiplex PCR, yet TCRdb's version contains in-frame clones alone and is incomplete. The data contain about 39,000 clones, approximately 90% of them singletons. Sample: CD4+ T cells from peripheral blood mononuclear cells, taken in the first trimester of pregnancy. These receptors all come from a female donor in good health, enrolled as a control in a pregnancy study.

This clone appeared a single time. The genes are TRBV5-5 and TRBJ2-1; maybe TRBD1 (5 bases). The CDR3 has 16 amino acids. Trimming pared 0 bases from V and 9 bases from J, leaving 19 bases between. The germline V gene has CDR1 SGHKS and CDR2 YYEKEE (reference sequence). The CDR3 bases are TGTGCCAGCAGCTTGGAGCTCACCCTACCAGGGCGTGAGCAGTTCTTC. Residues: CASSLELTLPGREQFF.

The V and J genes are TRBV5-5 and TRBJ1-6; no reliable D call. Germline loops: CDR1 SGHKS, CDR2 YYEKEE (reference sequence). V dropped 6 bases and J dropped 8 bases, with 12 bases sitting between them. The CDR3 totals 13 residues. The CDR3 DNA is TGTGCCAGCACGCGAGAGGCCTATTCACCCCTCCACTTT. Translation: CASTREAYSPLHF.

Details on this clone: At one end the junction does not follow the germline gene, possibly because of a read error. CDR3 in amino acids: CARSTSSGRRSPLHF. The CDR3 nucleotides read TGTGCCCGGAGTACGTCGTCAGGGCGTAGGTCACCCCTCCACTTT. The chain has TRBV30 and TRBJ1-6, with D perhaps matching TRBD1 (5 bases). Germline CDR1 is GTSNPN and CDR2 is SVGIG (reference sequence). This CDR3 is 15 amino acids long.

The rearrangement joins TRBV2 to TRBJ1-1, with no clear D. CDR3 length: 13 amino acids. CDR1 is SNHLY and CDR2 is FYNNEI in the germline V gene. V lost 5 bases, J lost 1 base, and 8 bases lay in between. The CDR3 nucleotides are TGTGCCAGCAGTTCGAGGTGGAACACTGAAGCTTTCTTT. Its protein is CASSSRWNTEAFF.

The chain combines TRBV4-1 with TRBJ1-3; D is unresolved. Trimming removed 2 bases at V and 2 bases at J, with 16 bases between. The CDR3 runs to 17 residues. Germline loops: CDR1 MGHRA, CDR2 YSYEKL. CDR3 protein: CASSQSPTQAAGNTIYF. CDR3 bases: TGCGCCAGCAGCCAATCGCCAACTCAGGCTGCTGGAAACACCATATATTTT.

The genes are TRBV5-1 and TRBJ2-5; TRBD2 aligns across 13 bases. The CDR3 sequence is 16 residues long. Losses at the gene ends were 7 bases for V and 4 bases for J; bases not matched to a gene: 10. Germline V gene data show CDR1 as SGHRS and CDR2 as YFSETQ. In DNA, the CDR3 is TGCGCCAGCGGGTTCACTAGCGGGGGGGCCGGAGAGACCCAGTACTTC. Translation gives CASGFTSGGAGETQYF. The full variable domain, in which reference TRBV5-1 and TRBJ2-5 provide the parts outside the CDR3, is KAGVTQTPRYLIKTRGQQVTLSCSPISGHRSVSWYQQTPGQGLQFLFEYFSETQRNKGNFPGRFSGRQFSNSRSEMNVSTLELGDSALYLCASGFTSGGAGETQYFGPGTRLLVL.

CDR3 loop: CASSPLTGVGTDTQYF. CDR3 DNA: TGTGCCAGCTCACCCTTGACAGGGGTAGGTACAGATACGCAGTATTTT. The chain has TRBV18 and TRBJ2-3, with TRBD1 matching 8 bases. V shed 3 bases and J 3 bases; nucleotides not matched to a gene: 8. Germline CDR1 is KGHSH and CDR2 is LQKENI. The CDR3 sequence is 16 residues long. The variable domain in full, with the rest retrieved from reference TRBV18 and TRBJ2-3, is NAGVMQNPRHLVRRRGQEARLRCSPMKGHSHVYWYRQLPEEGLKFMVYLQKENIIDESGMPKERFSAEFPKEGPSILRIQQVVRGDSAAYFCASSPLTGVGTDTQYFGPGTRLTVL.

J is TRBJ1-4 and V is TRBV4-3; 9 positions match TRBD1. This CDR3 spans 15 amino acids. Losses at the gene ends were 5 bases for V and 5 bases for J; bases not matched to a gene: 6. Germline V gene lookup returns CDR1 LGHNA and CDR2 YSLEER. The CDR3 DNA reads TGCGCCAGCAGCGCCACCGGGACAGGGAATGAAAAACTGTTTTTT. Protein: CASSATGTGNEKLFF.

V usage is TRBV5-4 and J usage is TRBJ2-1; 13 nucleotides align to TRBD2. The V and J ends lost 7 bases and 5 bases, in that order; junction bases with no gene match: 3. In germline, CDR1 is SGHNT, CDR2 YYREEE (reference sequence). The CDR3 loop spans 14 amino acids. The CDR3 sequence: CASRTSGGHNEQFF. The CDR3 nucleotides are TGTGCCAGCCGGACTAGCGGGGGCCACAATGAGCAGTTCTTC.

The chain is built from TRBV27 and TRBJ2-7; 7 positions agree with TRBD1. The V segment lost 5 bases and the J segment 4 bases; nucleotides outside the gene matches: 2. The germline CDR1 and CDR2 sequences are MNHEY and SMNVEV (reference sequence). The CDR3 sequence is 12 residues long. This chain's CDR3 is CASSTQGYEQYF. The CDR3 region has the DNA TGTGCCAGCAGTACACAGGGGTACGAGCAGTACTTC.

This clone was counted a single time. The genes are TRBV29-1 and TRBJ2-2, with D tentatively TRBD1 (6 bases). The CDR3 covers 12 residues. Trimming removed 6 bases at V and 7 bases at J, with 12 bases between. The V gene's germline CDR1 is SQVTM and CDR2 ANQGSEA. CDR3 nucleotide sequence: TGCAGCGTCCAGGGGCCGATCGGGGAGCTGTTTTTT. Its translation is CSVQGPIGELFF.

The CDR3 DNA sequence: TGCGCCAGCAGCCTAATGACCGGGGCAGATACGCAGTATTTT. This codes for CASSLMTGADTQYF. This chain connects TRBV5-1 to TRBJ2-3; maybe TRBD2 (5 bases). Germline V gives CDR1 SGHRS, CDR2 YFSETQ. Trimming removed 4 bases at V and 4 bases at J, with 13 bases between. The CDR3 totals 14 residues.

The chain joins TRBV9 to TRBJ2-2, with 7 bases lining up with TRBD1. J gave up 7 bases and V 1 base, and 1 base lay outside the gene matches. The CDR3 contains 13 residues. Germline V gene data show CDR1 as SGDLS and CDR2 as YYNGEE. CDR3 sequence: CASSVNRGGELFF. In DNA, the CDR3 is TGTGCCAGCAGCGTAAACAGGGGCGGGGAGCTGTTTTTT.

The rearrangement links TRBV4-2 to TRBJ2-2; D possibly corresponds to TRBD2 (6 bases). Germline V gives CDR1 LGHNA, CDR2 YNFKEQ. Trimming removed 1 base at V and 7 bases at J, with 13 bases between. This CDR3 contains 15 residues. The CDR3 nucleotides read TGTGCCAGCAGCCAAGTCGGGGGTATCGGCGGGGAGCTGTTTTTT. It codes for CASSQVGGIGGELFF.

The rearrangement uses TRBV6-1 and TRBJ1-6, with a weak D call TRBD1 (6 bases). Between the trimmed V and J ends, which lost 7 bases and 10 bases, there was a span of 17 bases. The CDR3 consists of 14 residues. The germline CDR1 and CDR2 sequences are MNHNS and SASEGT. CDR3 sequence (DNA): TGTGCCAGCACCCATTACAGGGATGGATCACCCCTCCACTTT. Translation: CASTHYRDGSPLHF.

For the CDR3, the DNA is TGTGCCAGCAGCCTCACAGATACGCAGTATTTT. The encoded protein is CASSLTDTQYF. V is TRBV28 and J is TRBJ2-3; no firm D call. This CDR3 is built from 11 residues. V lost 6 bases and J 2 bases, leaving 3 bases between the germline ends. Per the germline V gene, CDR1 is MDHEN and CDR2 is SYDVKM.

This chain uses TRBV5-1 with TRBJ1-1; 7 positions match TRBD1. Trimming at V came to 1 base and at J to 1 base, leaving 1 base not matched to a gene. The CDR3 contains 14 residues. The germline CDR1 and CDR2 sequences are SGHRS and YFSETQ. CDR3 nucleotide sequence: TGCGCCAGCAGCTTGCAGGGGGGGAACACTGAAGCTTTCTTT. Amino acid sequence: CASSLQGGNTEAFF.

This clone was detected only once. The chain recombines TRBV6-1 with TRBJ1-5; TRBD1 might be the D (6 bases). With 6 bases removed from V and 0 bases from J, the gap between germline ends came to 12 bases. This CDR3 is built from 15 residues. The germline V gene encodes CDR1 MNHNS and CDR2 SASEGT. The CDR3 loop reads CASRRTATSNQPQHF. The DNA for the CDR3 is TGTGCCAGCAGAAGGACAGCAACTAGCAATCAGCCCCAGCATTTT.

The chain links TRBV11-2 to TRBJ2-2; D is uncertain. Per the germline V gene, CDR1 is SGHAT and CDR2 is FQNNGV. The V end was cut by 4 bases, the J end by 2 bases, with 11 bases between. This CDR3 spans 15 amino acids. CDR3 residues: CASSSTKLNTGELFF. CDR3 nucleotide sequence: TGTGCCAGCAGCTCGACAAAACTCAACACCGGGGAGCTGTTTTTT. Together with reference TRBV11-2 and TRBJ2-2, the CDR3 gives the full variable domain: EAGVAQSPRYKIIEKRQSVAFWCNPISGHATLYWYQQILGQGPKLLIQFQNNGVVDDSQLPKDRFSAERLKGVDSTLKIQPAKLEDSAVYLCASSSTKLNTGELFFGEGSRLTVL.

The rearrangement joins TRBV6-6 to TRBJ2-2; weak D call: TRBD1 (6 bases). Between the trimmed V and J ends, which lost 1 base and 6 bases, there was a span of 9 bases. The CDR3 length is 14 residues. CDR1 is MNHNY and CDR2 is SVGAGI in the germline V gene (reference sequence). CDR3 amino acids: CASSYFRGPGELFF. The DNA for the CDR3 is TGTGCCAGCAGTTACTTCAGGGGTCCCGGGGAGCTGTTTTTT.

The chain's CDR3 is CASRRDKDTQYF. The DNA of the CDR3 is TGTGCCAGCAGGAGGGACAAAGATACGCAGTATTTT. The chain has TRBV6-1 and TRBJ2-3; maybe TRBD1 (6 bases). The CDR3 runs 12 residues. Trimming pared 6 bases from V and 5 bases from J, leaving 9 bases between. CDR1 and CDR2 from the germline V gene are MNHNS and SASEGT.

The chain employs TRBV18 and TRBJ1-2; a possible D gene is TRBD1 (5 bases). CDR1 and CDR2 (germline): KGHSH, LQKENI. V was pared by 3 bases and J by 4 bases, with 6 bases between. The CDR3 is 12 amino acids. The CDR3 sequence is CASSPDSYGYTF. The CDR3 DNA sequence: TGTGCCAGCTCACCTGACAGCTATGGCTACACCTTC.

The count of this clone is one. The chain recombines TRBV7-6 with TRBJ1-4; 9 nucleotides match TRBD1. J was trimmed by 6 bases and V by 3 bases; bases with no gene match: 8. This CDR3 region has 16 residues. The germline gives CDR1 SGHVS, CDR2 FNYEAQ. The CDR3 DNA is TGTGCCAGCAGCTTCAGATCCGGGACAGGGTATGAAAAACTGTTTTTT. This gives the protein CASSFRSGTGYEKLFF.

This clone showed up just a few times. V and J are TRBV19 and TRBJ2-7; D is undetermined. Trimming took 6 bases from V and 9 from J, leaving 9 bases between them. This CDR3 has 10 amino acids. Per germline, CDR1 LNHDA and CDR2 SQIVND (reference sequence). The chain's CDR3 is CASRAQWQYF. As DNA, the CDR3 is TGTGCCAGTAGAGCCCAATGGCAGTACTTC.

The V call is TRBV5-1, the J call TRBJ2-3; TRBD2 matches 9 bases. The CDR3 covers 18 residues. Germline V gene sequence: CDR1 SGHRS, CDR2 YFSETQ. The V and J ends lost 4 bases and 2 bases, in that order; junction bases with no gene match: 14. The CDR3 protein is CASSTRWTSVTVTDTQYF. The CDR3 bases are TGCGCCAGCAGCACCCGATGGACTAGCGTTACCGTCACAGATACGCAGTATTTT.

The chain uses TRBV15 and TRBJ2-5; the D gene is possibly TRBD2 (6 bases). Trimming stripped 3 bases from V and 7 bases from J, with 9 bases between. The germline V gene has CDR1 LNHNV and CDR2 YYDKDF (reference sequence). The CDR3 extends over 12 amino acids. The CDR3 loop reads CATSSGGGTQYF. CDR3 DNA: TGTGCCACCAGCAGCGGGGGAGGGACCCAGTACTTC.

The rearrangement uses TRBV7-2 and TRBJ2-1; 7 bases map to TRBD1. The CDR3 has 13 residues. Germline V gives CDR1 SGHTA, CDR2 FQGNSA. Unmatched junction bases numbered 5, after V lost 3 bases and J lost 9 bases. This CDR3 reads CASSFDRVGEQFF. For the CDR3, the DNA is TGTGCCAGCAGCTTCGACAGGGTTGGTGAGCAGTTCTTC.